This record concerns one TCR beta chain sequence. What it binds is unknown. CDR1 and CDR2 from the germline V gene are SGHAT and FQNNGV. V was clipped by 4 bases and J by 6 bases, with 9 bases between them. The CDR3 loop spans 12 amino acids. This specimen comes from a study of cytomegalovirus exposure and HLA in healthy donors. Study results and limitations: The tendency of first-cohort TCR clusters to co-occur in the roughly 120 validation repertoires was the finding of a later analysis.

Profiled with immunoSEQ multiplex PCR; TCRdb holds only in-frame clones, not every one. The table has roughly 86,000 clones, 95% to 97% seen once. The chain combines TRBV11-2 with TRBJ1-1; D not certain. The sequenced sample consisted of PBMCs. This clonotype was sampled from a man aged 18 to 35 in good health and CMV-seropositive. The chain's CDR3 is CASSSGWAEAFF. CDR3 sequence (DNA): TGTGCCAGCAGCTCAGGATGGGCTGAAGCTTTCTTT.